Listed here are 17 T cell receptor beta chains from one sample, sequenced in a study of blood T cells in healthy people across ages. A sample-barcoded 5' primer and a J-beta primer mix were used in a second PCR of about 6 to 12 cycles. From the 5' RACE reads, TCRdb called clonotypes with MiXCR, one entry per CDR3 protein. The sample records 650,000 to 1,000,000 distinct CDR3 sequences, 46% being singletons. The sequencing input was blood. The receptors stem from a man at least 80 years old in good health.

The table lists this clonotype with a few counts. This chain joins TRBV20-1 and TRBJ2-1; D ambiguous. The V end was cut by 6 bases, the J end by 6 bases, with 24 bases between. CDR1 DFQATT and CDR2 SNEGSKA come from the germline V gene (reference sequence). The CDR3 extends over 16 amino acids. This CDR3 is CSAILRRPGRSNEQFF. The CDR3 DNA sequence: TGCAGTGCCATCCTCCGCCGGCCGGGCCGGAGCAATGAGCAGTTCTTC.

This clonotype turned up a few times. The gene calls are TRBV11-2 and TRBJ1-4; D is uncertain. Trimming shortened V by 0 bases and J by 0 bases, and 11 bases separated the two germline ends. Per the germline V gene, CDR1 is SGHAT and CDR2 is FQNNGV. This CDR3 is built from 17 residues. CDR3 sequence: CASSLDGTVATNEKLFF. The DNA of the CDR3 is TGTGCCAGCAGCTTAGATGGAACGGTTGCAACTAATGAAAAACTGTTTTTT.

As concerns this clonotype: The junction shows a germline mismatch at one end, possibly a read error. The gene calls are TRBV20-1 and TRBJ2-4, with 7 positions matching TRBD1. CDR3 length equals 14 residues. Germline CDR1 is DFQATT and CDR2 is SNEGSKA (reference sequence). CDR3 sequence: CSARDQGVKNIRYF. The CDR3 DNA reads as TGCAGTGCTAGAGATCAGGGGGTCAAAAACATTCGGTACTTC.

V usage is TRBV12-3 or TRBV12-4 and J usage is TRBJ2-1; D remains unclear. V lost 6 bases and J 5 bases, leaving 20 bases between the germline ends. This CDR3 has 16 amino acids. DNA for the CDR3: TGTGCCAGCAGGACCCCTTTTGGGGTACATAACAATGAGCAGTTCTTC. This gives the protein CASRTPFGVHNNEQFF.

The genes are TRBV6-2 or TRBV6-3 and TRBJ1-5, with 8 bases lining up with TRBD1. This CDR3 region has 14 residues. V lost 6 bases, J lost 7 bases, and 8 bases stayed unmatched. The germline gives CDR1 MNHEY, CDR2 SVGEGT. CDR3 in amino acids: CASRPGGTGQPQHF. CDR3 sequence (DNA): TGTGCCAGCAGACCAGGGGGCACGGGCCAGCCCCAGCATTTT.

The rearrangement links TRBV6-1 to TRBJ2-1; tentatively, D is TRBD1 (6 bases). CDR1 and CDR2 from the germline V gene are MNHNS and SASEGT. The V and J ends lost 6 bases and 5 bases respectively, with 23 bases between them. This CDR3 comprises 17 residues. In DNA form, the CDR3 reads TGTGCCAGCAGCGACTATCCTAGGGGGTCTGGAAACAATGAGCAGTTCTTC. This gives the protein CASSDYPRGSGNNEQFF.

The CDR3 DNA sequence: TGTGCCAGCAGCCAAGAGAGAGGGGACGGGAACACTGAAGCTTTCTTT. This encodes CASSQERGDGNTEAFF. The V gene is TRBV14, the J gene TRBJ1-1, with TRBD1 as a possible D gene (5 bases). Germline V CDR1 and CDR2: SGHDN, FVKESK. The CDR3 runs to 16 residues. V was trimmed by 0 bases and J by 1 base, leaving 12 bases between them.

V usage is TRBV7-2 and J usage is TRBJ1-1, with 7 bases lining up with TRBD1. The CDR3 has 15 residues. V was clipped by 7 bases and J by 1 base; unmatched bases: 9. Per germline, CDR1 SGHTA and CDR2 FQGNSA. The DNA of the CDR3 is TGTGCCAGCAACCCCAGACAGGGAGGGAACACTGAAGCTTTCTTT. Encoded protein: CASNPRQGGNTEAFF.

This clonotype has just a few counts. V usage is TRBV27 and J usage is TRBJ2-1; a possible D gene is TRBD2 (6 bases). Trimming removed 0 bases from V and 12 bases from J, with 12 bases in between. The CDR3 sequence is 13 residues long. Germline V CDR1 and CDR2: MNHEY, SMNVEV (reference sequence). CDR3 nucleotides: TGTGCCAGCAGTTTATCGTTTGCCGGGGGGCAGTTCTTC. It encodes CASSLSFAGGQFF.

Here the CDR3 DNA reads TGTGCCAGCAGCGTAGAGGCCACCAGGAGCTCTGGGGCCAACGTCCTGACTTTC. It is translated as CASSVEATRSSGANVLTF. This chain connects TRBV9 to TRBJ2-6; D ambiguous. This CDR3 spans 18 amino acids. V lost 0 bases to trimming and J lost 0 bases, with 13 bases between them. The germline CDR1 and CDR2 sequences are SGDLS and YYNGEE.

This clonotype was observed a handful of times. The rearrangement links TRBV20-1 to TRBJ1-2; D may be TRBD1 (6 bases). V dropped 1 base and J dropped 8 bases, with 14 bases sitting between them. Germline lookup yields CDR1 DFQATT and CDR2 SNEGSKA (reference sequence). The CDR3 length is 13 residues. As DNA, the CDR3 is TGCAGTGCTAGAGGCTACAGGGAGGACGGCTACACCTTC. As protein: CSARGYREDGYTF.

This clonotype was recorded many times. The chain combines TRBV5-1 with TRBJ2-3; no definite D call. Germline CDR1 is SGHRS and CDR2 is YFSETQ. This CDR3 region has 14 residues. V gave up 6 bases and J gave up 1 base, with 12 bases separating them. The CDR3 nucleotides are TGCGCCAGCAACCCTGACGCGGGCACAGATACGCAGTATTTT. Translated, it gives CASNPDAGTDTQYF.

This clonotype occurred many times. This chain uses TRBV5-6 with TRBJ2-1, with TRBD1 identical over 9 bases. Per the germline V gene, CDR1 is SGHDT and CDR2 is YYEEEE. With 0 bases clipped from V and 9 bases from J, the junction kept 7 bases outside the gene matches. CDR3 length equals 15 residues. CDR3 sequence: CASSLGDRESAEQFF. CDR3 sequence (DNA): TGTGCCAGCAGCTTGGGGGACAGGGAAAGCGCTGAGCAGTTCTTC.

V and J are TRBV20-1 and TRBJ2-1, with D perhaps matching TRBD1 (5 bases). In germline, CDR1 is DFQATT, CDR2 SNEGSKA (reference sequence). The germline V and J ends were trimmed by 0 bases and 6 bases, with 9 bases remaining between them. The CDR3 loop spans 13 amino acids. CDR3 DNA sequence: TGCAGTGCTAGAGATTCAACAGGCAATGAGCAGTTCTTC. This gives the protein CSARDSTGNEQFF.

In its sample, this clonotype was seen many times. CDR3 protein: CSARTGGIETQYF. The CDR3 DNA is TGCAGCGCCAGGACAGGGGGCATCGAGACCCAGTACTTC. The rearrangement joins TRBV29-1 to TRBJ2-5; 11 positions match TRBD1. The CDR3 is 13 residues long. Germline V gene lookup returns CDR1 SQVTM and CDR2 ANQGSEA. The V segment lost 7 bases and the J segment 5 bases; nucleotides outside the gene matches: 6.

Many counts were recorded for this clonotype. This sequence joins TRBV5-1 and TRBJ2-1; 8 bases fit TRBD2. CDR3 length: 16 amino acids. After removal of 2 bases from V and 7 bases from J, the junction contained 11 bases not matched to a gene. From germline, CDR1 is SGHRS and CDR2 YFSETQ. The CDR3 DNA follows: TGCGCCAGCAGCTTCAGGACGGGAGGGCCTGGGAATGAGCAGTTCTTC. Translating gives CASSFRTGGPGNEQFF.

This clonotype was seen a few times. The CDR3: CAISESGAGANVLTF. The CDR3 region has the DNA TGTGCCATCAGTGAGTCAGGGGCTGGGGCCAACGTCCTGACTTTC. The chain has TRBV10-3 and TRBJ2-6; the D gene is possibly TRBD1 (5 bases). Germline-derived CDR1 and CDR2 are ENHRY and SYGVKD. Trimming removed 0 bases at V and 2 bases at J, with 5 bases between. This CDR3 region has 15 residues.